A selection of T cell receptor beta chains follows, all from one sample in a study of identical twins. MiXCR was run by TCRdb on the 5' RACE reads, yielding one entry per CDR3 protein. This sample has 550,000 to 700,000 distinct CDR3 sequences, with just under 10% found just once. A further study also used this sample, focusing on yellow fever vaccine responses in identical twins.

The sample taken for sequencing was PBMCs. Receptors were obtained from a woman between 18 and 29 years old in good health. Both conserved end residues are part of each CDR3. D genes are given only for firm matches. Not all rows give a size; the values are once, few, many and, for expanded clones, a class.

clone_size: NA
d_call: NA
cdr3_length: 18
v_call: TRBV7-2
j_call: TRBJ2-7
cdr3_aa: CASSLGPRRGGRFHEQYF
cdr3_nt: TGTGCCAGCAGCTTAGGGCCGCGGCGGGGCGGAAGATTCCACGAGCAGTACTTC

clone_size: many
d_call: NA
cdr3_length: 18
v_call: TRBV11-2
j_call: TRBJ2-3
cdr3_aa: CASSIRFFRQMTSDTQYF
cdr3_nt: TGTGCCAGCAGCATCCGGTTTTTTCGGCAGATGACTTCAGATACGCAGTATTTT

clone_size: NA
d_call: NA
cdr3_length: 13
v_call: TRBV27
j_call: TRBJ2-7
cdr3_aa: CASSLKWGDEQHF
cdr3_nt: TGTGCCAGCAGTTTGAAATGGGGTGACGAGCAGCACTTC

clone_size: many
d_call: TRBD1
cdr3_length: 15
v_call: TRBV10-3
j_call: TRBJ2-7
cdr3_aa: CAISDGTGVGYEQYF
cdr3_nt: TGTGCCATCAGTGATGGGACAGGGGTTGGATACGAGCAGTACTTC

clone_size: NA
d_call: TRBD2
cdr3_length: 17
v_call: TRBV10-3
j_call: TRBJ2-1
cdr3_aa: CAISDPSGTSLDNEQFF
cdr3_nt: TGTGCCATCAGTGACCCATCCGGGACTAGCTTGGACAATGAGCAGTTCTTC

clone_size: many
d_call: NA
cdr3_length: 15
v_call: TRBV24-1
j_call: TRBJ2-1
cdr3_aa: CATSDTSRVYNEQFF
cdr3_nt: TGTGCCACCAGTGACACTAGCAGGGTGTACAATGAGCAGTTCTTC

clone_size: few
d_call: NA
cdr3_length: 12
v_call: TRBV10-1
j_call: TRBJ1-6
cdr3_aa: CASSPEPSPLHF
cdr3_nt: TGCGCCAGCAGCCCCGAGCCCTCACCCCTCCACTTT

clone_size: few
d_call: NA
cdr3_length: 14
v_call: TRBV18
j_call: TRBJ2-7
cdr3_aa: CASSPAAEGVEQYF
cdr3_nt: TGTGCCAGCTCACCCGCCGCGGAGGGGGTCGAGCAGTACTTC

clone_size: many
d_call: NA
cdr3_length: 15
v_call: TRBV7-2
j_call: TRBJ2-3
cdr3_aa: CASSLEGSGADTQYF
cdr3_nt: TGTGCCAGCAGCTTAGAAGGGAGTGGCGCAGATACGCAGTATTTT

clone_size: many
d_call: TRBD1
cdr3_length: 14
v_call: TRBV6-5
j_call: TRBJ2-7
cdr3_aa: CASSYGDSPYEQYF
cdr3_nt: TGTGCCAGCAGTTACGGGGACAGCCCCTACGAGCAGTACTTC

clone_size: many
d_call: TRBD1
cdr3_length: 14
v_call: TRBV20-1
j_call: TRBJ1-5
cdr3_aa: CSAKGGQRVGPQHF
cdr3_nt: TGCAGTGCTAAGGGGGGACAGAGGGTGGGGCCCCAGCATTTT

clone_size: NA
d_call: NA
cdr3_length: 13
v_call: TRBV4-3
j_call: TRBJ1-1
cdr3_aa: CASSQALRTEAFF
cdr3_nt: TGCGCCAGCAGCCAAGCACTTAGGACTGAAGCTTTCTTT

clone_size: NA
d_call: NA
cdr3_length: 13
v_call: TRBV29-1
j_call: TRBJ2-1
cdr3_aa: CSVEAAWAGEQFF
cdr3_nt: TGCAGCGTTGAAGCCGCCTGGGCCGGTGAGCAGTTCTTC

clone_size: NA
d_call: NA
cdr3_length: 17
v_call: TRBV5-1
j_call: TRBJ2-2
cdr3_aa: CASSLAVGLTGTGELFF
cdr3_nt: TGCGCCAGCAGCTTGGCCGTAGGACTCACCGGAACCGGGGAGCTGTTTTTT

clone_size: many
d_call: NA
cdr3_length: 14
v_call: TRBV5-1
j_call: TRBJ2-7
cdr3_aa: CASSWRGQNYEQYF
cdr3_nt: TGCGCCAGCAGCTGGAGGGGCCAGAACTACGAGCAGTACTTC

clone_size: many
d_call: NA
cdr3_length: 12
v_call: TRBV25-1
j_call: TRBJ2-3
cdr3_aa: CASSGLGDTQYF
cdr3_nt: TGTGCCAGCAGTGGCCTCGGAGATACGCAGTATTTT

clone_size: NA
d_call: NA
cdr3_length: 13
v_call: TRBV20-1
j_call: TRBJ1-4
cdr3_aa: CSALHLTNEKLFF
cdr3_nt: TGCAGTGCTCTACATCTAACTAATGAAAAACTGTTTTTT

clone_size: few
d_call: TRBD2
cdr3_length: 19
v_call: TRBV6-2/TRBV6-3
j_call: TRBJ2-7
cdr3_aa: CASSYSIQGIKRERYEQYF
cdr3_nt: TGTGCCAGCAGTTACTCGATACAGGGAATCAAGCGGGAGCGCTACGAGCAGTACTTC

clone_size: NA
d_call: TRBD2
cdr3_length: 17
v_call: TRBV11-1
j_call: TRBJ2-1
cdr3_aa: CASSPGLALSSYNEQFF
cdr3_nt: TGTGCCAGCAGCCCGGGACTAGCGCTAAGCTCCTACAATGAGCAGTTCTTC

clone_size: NA
d_call: TRBD1
cdr3_length: 15
v_call: TRBV9
j_call: TRBJ1-4
cdr3_aa: CASSTTGASNEKLFF
cdr3_nt: TGTGCCAGCAGCACAACAGGGGCCTCTAATGAAAAACTGTTTTTT

clone_size: few
d_call: NA
cdr3_length: 13
v_call: TRBV5-1
j_call: TRBJ2-7
cdr3_aa: CASSLEGDYEQYF
cdr3_nt: TGCGCCAGCAGCTTGGAGGGCGACTACGAGCAGTACTTC

clone_size: many
d_call: TRBD1
cdr3_length: 15
v_call: TRBV12-3/TRBV12-4
j_call: TRBJ2-7
cdr3_aa: CASSPGTGRVFEQYF
cdr3_nt: TGTGCCAGCAGTCCCGGGACAGGAAGAGTATTCGAGCAGTACTTC

clone_size: few
d_call: NA
cdr3_length: 16
v_call: TRBV20-1
j_call: TRBJ2-7
cdr3_aa: CSARDSRYGDSYEQYF
cdr3_nt: TGCAGTGCTAGAGATTCCCGTTATGGGGACTCCTACGAGCAGTACTTC

clone_size: many
d_call: TRBD2
cdr3_length: 13
v_call: TRBV12-3/TRBV12-4
j_call: TRBJ2-2
cdr3_aa: CASRRGLAGELFF
cdr3_nt: TGTGCCAGCAGGCGGGGACTAGCCGGGGAGCTGTTTTTT

clone_size: many
d_call: TRBD1
cdr3_length: 14
v_call: TRBV5-1
j_call: TRBJ1-1
cdr3_aa: CASSWDRSNTEAFF
cdr3_nt: TGCGCCAGCAGCTGGGACAGGTCGAACACTGAAGCTTTCTTT

clone_size: few
d_call: NA
cdr3_length: 16
v_call: TRBV5-5
j_call: TRBJ2-1
cdr3_aa: CASSLFGLGPSNEQFF
cdr3_nt: TGTGCCAGCAGCTTATTCGGGTTGGGCCCTTCCAATGAGCAGTTCTTC

clone_size: many
d_call: NA
cdr3_length: 15
v_call: TRBV12-3/TRBV12-4
j_call: TRBJ2-2
cdr3_aa: CASSSGDTYTGELFF
cdr3_nt: TGTGCCAGCAGTTCGGGGGACACCTACACCGGGGAGCTGTTTTTT

clone_size: NA
d_call: TRBD2
cdr3_length: 17
v_call: TRBV5-5
j_call: TRBJ2-2
cdr3_aa: CASSLLAGGVGAGELFF
cdr3_nt: TGTGCCAGCAGCTTACTAGCGGGAGGAGTTGGTGCCGGGGAGCTGTTTTTT

clone_size: few
d_call: NA
cdr3_length: 17
v_call: TRBV5-1
j_call: TRBJ2-1
cdr3_aa: CASSQALGPGFYNEQFF
cdr3_nt: TGCGCCAGCAGCCAGGCACTGGGGCCAGGGTTTTACAATGAGCAGTTCTTC

clone_size: few
d_call: NA
cdr3_length: 14
v_call: TRBV5-1
j_call: TRBJ1-1
cdr3_aa: CASSWTATTHEAFF
cdr3_nt: TGCGCCAGCAGCTGGACAGCCACAACACATGAAGCTTTCTTT

clone_size: NA
d_call: NA
cdr3_length: 16
v_call: TRBV7-8
j_call: TRBJ2-3
cdr3_aa: CASSLSHAGAPDTQYF
cdr3_nt: TGTGCCAGCAGCTTATCACACGCCGGAGCCCCAGATACGCAGTATTTT

clone_size: few
d_call: NA
cdr3_length: 14
v_call: TRBV7-9
j_call: TRBJ2-3
cdr3_aa: CASSSDRAGDTQYF
cdr3_nt: TGTGCCAGCAGCTCCGACAGGGCGGGGGATACGCAGTATTTT

clone_size: NA
d_call: TRBD1
cdr3_length: 13
v_call: TRBV6-2/TRBV6-3
j_call: TRBJ1-2
cdr3_aa: CASNSGQNYGYTF
cdr3_nt: TGTGCCAGCAATTCGGGACAGAACTATGGCTACACCTTC

clone_size: NA
d_call: TRBD1
cdr3_length: 16
v_call: TRBV24-1
j_call: TRBJ2-7
cdr3_aa: CATSDPGQGASYEQYF
cdr3_nt: TGTGCCACCAGTGACCCGGGACAGGGGGCATCCTACGAGCAGTACTTC